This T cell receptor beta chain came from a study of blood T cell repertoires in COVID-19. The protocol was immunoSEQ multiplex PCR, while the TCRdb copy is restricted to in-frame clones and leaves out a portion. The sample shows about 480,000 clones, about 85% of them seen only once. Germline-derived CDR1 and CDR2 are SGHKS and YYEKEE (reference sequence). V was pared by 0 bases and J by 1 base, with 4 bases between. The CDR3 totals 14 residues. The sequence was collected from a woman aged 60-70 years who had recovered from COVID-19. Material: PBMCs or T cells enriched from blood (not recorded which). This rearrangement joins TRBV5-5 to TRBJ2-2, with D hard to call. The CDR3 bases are TGTGCCAGCAGCTTGGTCCGGAACACCGGGGAGCTGTTTTTT. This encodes CASSLVRNTGELFF.